Presented here are 15 T cell receptor beta chains from one specimen sequenced in a study of cytomegalovirus exposure and HLA in healthy donors. Amplification used 60 Vbeta primers and 13 Jbeta primers. Sequencing was performed with immunoSEQ multiplex PCR; in TCRdb, only in-frame clones are kept and a portion is missing. The sample shows fewer than 250,000 clones, around 76% of them seen only once. Sequenced sample: PBMCs. These receptors all stem from a middle-aged man in good health and CMV-seropositive.

CDR3 loop: CASSPPGGNSNQPQHF. DNA of the CDR3: TGTGCCAGCTCACCACCCGGAGGGAATAGCAATCAGCCCCAGCATTTT. This chain uses TRBV18 with TRBJ1-5; D is undetermined. The CDR3 spans 16 residues. Trimming cost V 0 bases and J 0 bases, with 9 bases left between them. The V gene's germline CDR1 is KGHSH and CDR2 LQKENI.

CDR3 sequence reads: CASSSPGTKNYEQYF. The CDR3 DNA is TGTGCCAGCAGCTCCCCCGGGACAAAGAACTACGAGCAGTACTTC. The chain recombines TRBV11-2 with TRBJ2-7, with D tentatively TRBD1 (6 bases). V dropped 4 bases and J dropped 3 bases, with 16 bases sitting between them. The CDR3 is 15 residues long. Per germline, CDR1 SGHAT and CDR2 FQNNGV.

This rearrangement joins TRBV28 to TRBJ2-1, with 11 bases aligning to TRBD2. Germline V gene sequence: CDR1 MDHEN, CDR2 SYDVKM. The V gene end was trimmed by 3 bases and the J gene end by 6 bases; junction bases not matched to a gene: 4. The CDR3 is 15 amino acids. CDR3 in amino acids: CASSLLAGGRNEQFF. The CDR3, as DNA: TGTGCCAGCAGTTTGTTAGCGGGAGGGCGCAATGAGCAGTTCTTC.

The chain uses TRBV7-3 and TRBJ2-3; TRBD2 agrees at 8 bases. Per germline, CDR1 SGHTA and CDR2 FQGTGA. J gave up 2 bases and V 5 bases, and 6 bases lay outside the gene matches. The CDR3 has 15 amino acids. CDR3 protein: CASSLAGLNTDTQYF. The CDR3 region has the DNA TGTGCCAGCAGCCTAGCGGGTTTAAACACAGATACGCAGTATTTT. Using reference TRBV7-3 and TRBJ2-3 for the parts outside the CDR3, the full variable domain is GAGVSQTPSNKVTEKGKYVELRCDPISGHTALYWYRQSLGQGPEFLIYFQGTGAADDSGLPNDRFFAVRPEGSVSTLKIQRTERGDSAVYLCASSLAGLNTDTQYFGPGTRLTVL.

V usage is TRBV20-1 and J usage is TRBJ2-5; no definite D call. The CDR3 length is 11 residues. V was clipped by 2 bases and J by 2 bases, with 3 bases between them. Germline V gene sequence: CDR1 DFQATT, CDR2 SNEGSKA (reference sequence). This CDR3 reads CSARQQETQYF. CDR3 nucleotide sequence: TGCAGTGCTAGACAGCAAGAGACCCAGTACTTC.

The chain is built from TRBV11-3 and TRBJ1-1, with TRBD1 as a possible D gene (6 bases). The germline V and J ends were trimmed by 2 bases and 1 base, with 11 bases remaining between them. The CDR3 is 15 amino acids. CDR1 and CDR2 from the germline V gene are SGHNT and YENEEA. CDR3: CASSLIRGENTEAFF. CDR3 nucleotide sequence: TGTGCCAGCAGCTTAATCAGGGGCGAGAACACTGAAGCTTTCTTT.

Details on this clone: The sample has other DNA sequences that encode this CDR3 too. The genes are TRBV6-1 and TRBJ2-1, with TRBD2 identical over 7 bases. Trimming removed 0 bases from V and 7 bases from J; junction bases left unmatched: 3. The CDR3 runs 14 residues. Germline CDR1 MNHNS, CDR2 SASEGT. The CDR3 DNA follows: TGTGCCAGCAGTGAAGCCGGGGGAGGGAATGAGCAGTTCTTC. Protein product: CASSEAGGGNEQFF.

The rearrangement joins TRBV7-6 to TRBJ2-2; 9 bases are a match to TRBD2. J lost 7 bases, V lost 1 base, and 10 bases had no gene match. The CDR3 covers 17 residues. Germline V gene sequence: CDR1 SGHVS, CDR2 FNYEAQ. Here the CDR3 reads CASSLGLAGEADGELFF. The CDR3 DNA is TGTGCCAGCAGCTTAGGGTTAGCGGGAGAGGCCGACGGGGAGCTGTTTTTT.

The chain couples TRBV7-9 to TRBJ2-5, with D hard to call. Germline-derived CDR1 and CDR2 are SEHNR and FQNEAQ (reference sequence). V was trimmed by 4 bases and J by 10 bases, leaving 19 bases between them. The CDR3 contains 14 residues. CDR3 protein: CASSSPEAPRNQYF. CDR3 nucleotides: TGTGCCAGCAGCTCCCCCGAGGCGCCCCGAAACCAGTACTTC.

The genes are TRBV11-3 and TRBJ2-5, with 9 bases identical to TRBD2. The J call could be wrong; TRBJ2-7 is a better fit for the DNA end. CDR3 size: 13 residues. Germline assignment: CDR1 SGHNT and CDR2 YENEEA. The CDR3 is CASSSTSGYEQYF. The DNA of the CDR3 is TGTGCCAGCAGCTCGACTAGCGGTTACGAGCAGTACTTC.

The rearrangement uses TRBV7-8 and TRBJ2-2; 12 bases line up with TRBD2. With V trimmed by 5 bases and J by 2 bases, 6 bases remained unmatched. The germline V gene encodes CDR1 SGHVS and CDR2 FQNEAQ. The CDR3 is 17 amino acids. CDR3 bases: TGTGCCAGCAGCCCCGGACTAGCGGGACAAAACACCGGGGAGCTGTTTTTT. This sequence encodes CASSPGLAGQNTGELFF.

This clone has just a few counts. The genes are TRBV19 and TRBJ1-1, with a possible D match to TRBD1 (5 bases). Trimming removed 2 bases from V and 0 bases from J, with 13 bases in between. The CDR3 runs 16 residues. The germline CDR1 and CDR2 sequences are LNHDA and SQIVND (reference sequence). CDR3 sequence reads: CASSIQGPFLNTEAFF. The CDR3 DNA is TGTGCCAGTAGTATACAGGGTCCTTTTTTGAACACTGAAGCTTTCTTT.

CDR3 residues: CASSSPAGGTGELFF. CDR3 nucleotide sequence: TGTGCCAGCAGTTCCCCGGCGGGAGGGACCGGGGAGCTGTTTTTT. The chain employs TRBV6-5 and TRBJ2-2; TRBD2 matches at 9 bases. V lost 4 bases, J lost 5 bases, and 5 bases stayed unmatched. In germline, CDR1 is MNHEY, CDR2 SVGAGI. The CDR3 has 15 amino acids.

The sample holds one count of this clone. The J gene is TRBJ2-4, the V gene TRBV11-2; D may be TRBD2 (5 bases). There are 17 residues in the CDR3. V lost 3 bases and J 0 bases, leaving 15 bases between the germline ends. Per the germline V gene, CDR1 is SGHAT and CDR2 is FQNNGV. The CDR3 nucleotides read TGTGCCAGCAGCTTCCCGACGGGGATACTAGCCAAAAACATTCAGTACTTC. Protein sequence: CASSFPTGILAKNIQYF.

The V call is TRBV5-8, the J call TRBJ1-5, with 7 nucleotides matching TRBD1. The CDR3 length is 16 residues. The V gene's germline CDR1 is SGHTS and CDR2 YDEGEE. The ends lost 3 bases at V and 0 bases at J; junction bases unmatched: 6. This CDR3 reads CASSWGQTYSNQPQHF. CDR3 in DNA: TGTGCCAGCAGCTGGGGACAGACGTATAGCAATCAGCCCCAGCATTTT.